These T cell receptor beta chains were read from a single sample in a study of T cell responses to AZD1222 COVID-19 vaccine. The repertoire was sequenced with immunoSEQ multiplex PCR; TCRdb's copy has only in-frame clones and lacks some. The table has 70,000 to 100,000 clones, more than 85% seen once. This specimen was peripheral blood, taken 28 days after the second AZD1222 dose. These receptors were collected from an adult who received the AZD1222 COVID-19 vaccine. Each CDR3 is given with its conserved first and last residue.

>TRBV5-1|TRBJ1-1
CASSADLNTEAFF
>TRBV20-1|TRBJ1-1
CSAPTDTEAFF
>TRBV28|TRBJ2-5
CASRGTGAETQYF
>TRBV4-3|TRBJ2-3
CASSQDQVRTQYF
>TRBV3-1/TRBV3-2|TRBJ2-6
CASSKRGSGTGRSGANVLTF
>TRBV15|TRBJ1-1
CATSRRTQGYNTEAFF
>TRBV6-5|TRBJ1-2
CASSYSGRNDGYTF
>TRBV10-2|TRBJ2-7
CASKLGTFKEQYF
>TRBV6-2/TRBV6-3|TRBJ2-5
CASSYPSGGAPKETQYF
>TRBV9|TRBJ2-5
CASSAPWTSGDQETQYF
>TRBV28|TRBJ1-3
CASSGESSGNTIYF
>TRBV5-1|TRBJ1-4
CASSLSTGGGKLFF
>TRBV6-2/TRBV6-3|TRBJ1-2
CASSFPIGSGLYGYTF
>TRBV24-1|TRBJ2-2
CATSDRVGGHTGELFF
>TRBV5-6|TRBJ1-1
CASSLVGQTMNTEAFF
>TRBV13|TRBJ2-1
CASSFQPHGQFF
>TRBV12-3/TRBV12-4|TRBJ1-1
CASSRDRAAEAFF
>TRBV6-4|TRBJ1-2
CASSDSGRGVGGYTF
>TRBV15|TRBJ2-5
CATSRDLGQETQYF
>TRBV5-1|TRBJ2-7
CASRAGTDLKEQYF
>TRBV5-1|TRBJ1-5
CASSLNYNQPQHF
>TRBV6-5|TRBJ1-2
CASSLTDSVGRGYTF
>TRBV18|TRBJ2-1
CASSPGQNSYNEQFF
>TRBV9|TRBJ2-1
CASSVSDEQFF
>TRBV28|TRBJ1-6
CASSLWQLNSPLHF
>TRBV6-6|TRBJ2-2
CASFSGVKTGELFF
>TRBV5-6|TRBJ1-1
CASSADSLGTEAFF
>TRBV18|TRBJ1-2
CASSPRGGEPGYTF
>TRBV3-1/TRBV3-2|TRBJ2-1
CASSQVAGVGVYNEQFF
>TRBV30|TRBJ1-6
CAWSTVGNSPLHF
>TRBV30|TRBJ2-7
CAWNPGLTPPYEQYF
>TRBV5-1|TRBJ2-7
CASRRDNTYEQYF
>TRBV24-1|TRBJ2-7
CATSDSRAIASYEQYF
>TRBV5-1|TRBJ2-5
CASSAGGGEETQYF
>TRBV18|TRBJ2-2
CASSPKDRGPRGTGELFF
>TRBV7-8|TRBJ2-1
CASSLWGGGNEQFF
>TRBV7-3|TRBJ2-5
CASSLGGGFQETQYF